This T cell receptor (beta chain) comes out of a study of early T cells in non-severe SARS-CoV-2 infection. TCRdb independently ran MiXCR on the 5' RACE reads; one entry per CDR3 protein. The repertoire holds 15,000 to 20,000 distinct CDR3 sequences, with approximately 5.4% as singletons. The sample consisted of whole blood. This clonotype was obtained from an adult who was a healthcare worker with PCR-confirmed SARS-CoV-2 infection or an uninfected control (not recorded which).

The CDR3 DNA follows: TGCGCCAGCAGCCAAGATCCAGCGGGCGTATACAATGAGCAGTTCTTC. Translation: CASSQDPAGVYNEQFF. This sequence joins TRBV4-1 and TRBJ2-1, with D possibly being TRBD2 (6 bases). This CDR3 spans 16 amino acids. The germline V and J ends were trimmed by 0 bases and 4 bases, with 13 bases remaining between them. The germline gives CDR1 MGHRA, CDR2 YSYEKL.